This TCR beta chain was sequenced during a study of identical twins. From the 5' RACE reads, TCRdb called clonotypes with MiXCR, one entry per CDR3 protein. This table has roughly 540,000 distinct CDR3 sequences, approximately 22% appearing once. Trimming took 4 bases from V and 5 from J, leaving 13 bases between them. There are 14 residues in the CDR3. CDR1 and CDR2 (germline): LGHDT, YNNKEL (reference sequence). Separately, the same data were catalogued under a study of T cells expressing NK-cell markers.

V is TRBV3-1 and J is TRBJ2-3, with D maybe TRBD2 (5 bases). The receptor's source is a woman in her late teens or twenties in good health. The sequencing input was CD4+ T cells sorted from blood. This CDR3 reads CASSLEGHRDTQYF. DNA of the CDR3: TGTGCCAGCAGCCTAGAGGGCCACCGAGATACGCAGTATTTT.